This note documents a single TCR beta chain sequence. The CDR3 is 17 residues long. Germline values: CDR1 SGHNT, CDR2 YYREEE (reference sequence). Trimming at V came to 4 bases and at J to 0 bases, leaving 10 bases not matched to a gene. The sample is drawn from a study of T cells after yellow fever vaccination. For TCR, cDNA came from 5'RACE template switching, which added a universal primer site and UMIs. TCRdb re-called the 5' RACE reads through MiXCR, storing one row per CDR3 protein. In the table there are about 630,000 distinct CDR3 sequences, more than 9% of which are singletons. The input for sequencing was PBMCs, taken on the day of the yellow fever booster vaccination. The sequence came from a man aged 25-45 years who received the YFV17D yellow fever vaccine. The chain uses TRBV5-4 and TRBJ2-4, with 7 bases matching TRBD2. In DNA, the CDR3 is TGTGCCAGCAGCAAAGGGGCTAGCGGTTTAGCCAAAAACATTCAGTACTTC. It is translated as CASSKGASGLAKNIQYF.